Following are 24 T cell receptor beta chains from one sample sequenced in a study of CD8+ T cells in alopecia areata. RNA was extracted and reverse transcribed into cDNA as the sequencing template. Sequencing was performed with immunoSEQ multiplex PCR; in TCRdb, only in-frame clones are kept and a portion is missing. Recorded here are 200,000 to 300,000 clones, with no singletons, and the ten leading clones hold roughly 1.2%. After pooling, cutaneous lymph node cells were sorted with CD4, CD8alpha, NKG2D, NKG2ACE and other markers. The sequencing sample was made of CD4+ T cells sorted from a lymph node. Receptor source: a C3H/HeJ mouse with alopecia areata. The mice in this strain carry MHC haplotype H2-k.

A remark on this clone: Gene names are the mouse ones. Read coverage stops 4 residues before the CDR3 terminus; the germline J gene supplies the remainder. The same CDR3 can be traced to other DNA sequences in this sample. The V call is TRBV19, the J call TRBJ2-7, with 8 positions matching TRBD2. Germline V gene lookup returns CDR1 FNHDT and CDR2 SITEND (reference sequence). The CDR3 consists of 15 residues. J gave up 1 base and V 2 bases, and 5 bases lay outside the gene matches. This chain's CDR3 is CASSIGLGGSYEQYF. CDR3 DNA, as far as it was read: TGTGCCAGCAGTATTGGGCTGGGGGGTTCCTAT.

To note about this clone: Gene labels here are mouse ones. The read gets to within 4 residues of the CDR3 end, and the germline J gene fills in the rest. The V and J genes are TRBV13-3 and TRBJ2-5; the match to TRBD1 covers 8 bases. Germline V gene lookup returns CDR1 NNHDY and CDR2 SYVADS. The CDR3 length is 13 residues. The CDR3 sequence is CASTMTGEDTQYF. The CDR3 bases that were read are TGTGCCAGCACCATGACAGGGGAAGAC.

For this clone: Mouse names are used for the genes. The missing CDR3 end, 4 residues past where the read stops, is filled in from the germline J gene. At the DNA level, this CDR3 is encoded by other sequences in the same sample as well. This rearrangement joins TRBV19 to TRBJ2-1; 9 nucleotides agree with TRBD2. The CDR3 loop spans 14 amino acids. The V and J ends lost 5 bases and 4 bases, in that order; junction bases with no gene match: 4. The germline V gene encodes CDR1 FNHDT and CDR2 SITEND (reference sequence). The CDR3 loop is CASRPTGGYAEQFF. The part of the CDR3 DNA that was read is TGTGCCAGCAGACCGACTGGGGGTTATGCT. Drawing the rest from reference TRBV19 and TRBJ2-1, the complete variable domain is GGIITQTPKFLIGQEGQKLTLKCQQNFNHDTMYWYRQDSGKGLRLIYYSITENDLQKGDLSEGYDASREKKSSFSLTVTSAQKNEMAVFLCASRPTGGYAEQFFGPGTRLTVL.

This clone showed up just a few times. Mouse germline and gene names are used. The read terminates 4 residues ahead of where the CDR3 ends, so the germline J gene completes it. The J gene is TRBJ1-2, the V gene TRBV31, with a tentative D call TRBD1 (5 bases). CDR1 is GKSSPN, CDR2 SITVG, per germline. V lost 1 base, J lost 0 bases, and 9 bases lay in between. This CDR3 comprises 14 residues. CDR3 DNA, as far as it was read: TGTGCCTGGAGTCCGGGACTCTCAAACTCC. It yields the protein CAWSPGLSNS. The entire CDR3 protein reads CAWSPGLSNSDYTF.

Concerning this clone itself: Genes here carry mouse names. The missing CDR3 end, 4 residues past where the read stops, is filled in from the germline J gene. V gene TRBV12-1 combines with J gene TRBJ2-3; TRBD1 aligns across 8 bases. The CDR3 covers 15 residues. CDR1 is SGHSN and CDR2 is HYEKVE in the germline V gene. Trimming took 0 bases from V and 1 from J; bases not matched to a gene: 2. CDR3 bases read: TGTGCCAGCTCTCTCCCGGACAGGGGTGCAGAA. Amino acid sequence: CASSLPDRGAE. The complete CDR3 sequence is CASSLPDRGAETLYF.

This clone was seen only a few times. The germline and genes are mouse ones. The read falls 4 residues short of the CDR3 end, and the missing part is taken from the germline J gene. Other DNA sequences from this sample encode an identical CDR3 as well. The chain has TRBV13-3 and TRBJ1-1, with D perhaps TRBD1 (5 bases). The CDR3 covers 13 residues. Germline V gene sequence: CDR1 NNHDY, CDR2 SYVADS. The V gene lost 2 bases and the J gene lost 1 base, with 6 bases spanning the gap. The CDR3 reads CASSEGGNTEVFF. The DNA read from the CDR3 is TGTGCCAGCAGTGAGGGGGGAAACACA.

This clone was observed a few times. Mouse germline and gene names are used. The read stops 4 residues short of the end of the CDR3; the missing end is completed from the germline J gene. The sample has other DNA sequences that encode this CDR3 too. This chain joins TRBV19 and TRBJ2-2, with D perhaps matching TRBD1 (6 bases). CDR1 and CDR2 from the germline V gene are FNHDT and SITEND (reference sequence). CDR3 size: 15 residues. Between the trimmed V and J ends, which lost 2 bases and 2 bases, there was a span of 10 bases. The CDR3 protein is CASSIRGGNTGQLYF. CDR3 DNA, as far as it was read: TGTGCCAGCAGTATCAGGGGCGGGAACACCGGG. The full variable domain, rest sourced from reference TRBV19 and TRBJ2-2, is GGIITQTPKFLIGQEGQKLTLKCQQNFNHDTMYWYRQDSGKGLRLIYYSITENDLQKGDLSEGYDASREKKSSFSLTVTSAQKNEMAVFLCASSIRGGNTGQLYFGEGSKLTVL.

Points on this clone: Mouse names are used for the genes. The read comes to an end 4 residues before the CDR3 does, leaving the germline J gene to fill in the end. The chain couples TRBV5 to TRBJ2-1; 9 positions agree with TRBD1. V dropped 0 bases and J dropped 3; count of bases not matched to a gene: 3. The CDR3 loop spans 16 amino acids. The germline V gene encodes CDR1 LGHNA and CDR2 YNLKQL (reference sequence). CDR3 DNA, as far as it was read: TGTGCCAGCAGCCAAGAAGAGGGACAGGGCTATGCT. Its translation is CASSQEEGQGYA. In full, the CDR3 reads CASSQEEGQGYAEQFF.

This clone came up a few times. Gene names are the mouse ones. The read ends 4 residues before the CDR3 terminus; that terminus is restored from the germline J gene. The chain combines TRBV13-1 with TRBJ2-2, with 9 bases aligning to TRBD1. Germline values: CDR1 NSHNY, CDR2 SYGAGN. Germline trimming cut 5 bases from V and 2 bases from J; bases unmatched to any gene: 7. The CDR3 runs 16 residues. The CDR3 spells CASSHRGPANTGQLYF. Partial CDR3 DNA: TGTGCCAGCAGCCACAGGGGGCCGGCGAACACCGGG.

This clone turned up a few times. The germline and genes are mouse ones. The DNA read from the CDR3 is TGTGCCAGCGGTGATGCAGGGACAGGGGGCTATAATTCGCCC. This sequence encodes CASGDAGTGGYNSP. From start to end, the CDR3 is CASGDAGTGGYNSPLYF. This chain links TRBV13-2 with TRBJ1-6, with 11 bases that match TRBD1. The read falls 3 residues short of the CDR3 end, and the missing part is taken from the germline J gene. TRBJ1-6 is recorded as an ORF, its role being uncertain. Germline trimming cut 0 bases from V and 3 bases from J; bases unmatched to any gene: 2. CDR1 is NNHNN, CDR2 SYGAGS, per germline (reference sequence). The CDR3 extends over 17 amino acids.

This clone was counted a few times. Mouse names are used for the genes. Sequencing ends 4 residues short of the CDR3 end; the germline J gene provides the rest. The gene calls are TRBV5 and TRBJ2-5; TRBD2 matches at 7 bases. V lost 4 bases, J lost 0 bases, and 7 bases stayed unmatched. The CDR3 has 16 amino acids. Per the germline V gene, CDR1 is LGHNA and CDR2 is YNLKQL (reference sequence). CDR3 bases read: TGTGCCAGCAGCCCCACGCACTGGGGTAACCAAGAC. Residues: CASSPTHWGNQD. The entire CDR3 protein reads CASSPTHWGNQDTQYF.

This clone has a handful of counts. Genes here carry mouse names. The DNA ends 4 residues before the CDR3 does, and the rest of the CDR3 is filled in from the germline J gene. The V call is TRBV13-1, the J call TRBJ1-2; D may be TRBD1 (5 bases). The CDR3 is 13 amino acids. Germline V gives CDR1 NSHNY, CDR2 SYGAGN. The CDR3 region is CASSERGSGDYTF. The sequenced CDR3 bases are TGTGCCAGCAGTGAAAGGGGTTCGGGC.

This clone came up a few times. All gene names here are mouse names. The DNA ends 4 residues before the CDR3 does, and the rest of the CDR3 is filled in from the germline J gene. V usage is TRBV5 and J usage is TRBJ2-7, with 7 bases matching TRBD2. Germline trimming cut 4 bases from V and 0 bases from J; bases unmatched to any gene: 6. The CDR3 sequence is 15 residues long. The germline gives CDR1 LGHNA, CDR2 YNLKQL (reference sequence). CDR3 amino acids: CASSPSRGGSYEQYF. The covered CDR3 bases are TGTGCCAGCAGCCCCTCGCGGGGGGGCTCCTAT.

This clone was found a few times. The listed genes are named as in mouse. The sequenced fragment ends 4 residues before the CDR3 boundary, so the rest is inferred from the germline J gene. The gene calls are TRBV5 and TRBJ2-4; 8 nucleotides align to TRBD1. V trimming: 4 bases; J trimming: 0 bases; junction bases outside the gene matches: 3. The V gene's germline CDR1 is LGHNA and CDR2 YNLKQL (reference sequence). The length of the CDR3 is 15 residues. The CDR3 DNA, read in part, is TGTGCCAGCAGCCGGACAGGGCGGAGTCAAAAC. Its protein product is CASSRTGRSQN. The whole CDR3 sequence reads CASSRTGRSQNTLYF.

A word on this clone: Gene names are the mouse ones. The sequenced CDR3 bases are TGTGCCAGCAGTCCGACCCCTGGGGGGGCCTAT. Its protein is CASSPTPGGAY. In full, the CDR3 reads CASSPTPGGAYEQYF. The chain has TRBV19 and TRBJ2-7; 9 bases line up with TRBD2. The CDR3 end lies 4 residues beyond the end of the read and is filled in from the germline J gene. This CDR3 contains 15 residues. Germline CDR1 FNHDT, CDR2 SITEND (reference sequence). J lost 2 bases, V lost 4 bases, and 7 bases had no gene match.

With respect to this clone: Germline and genes: mouse. The CDR3 end lies 4 residues beyond the end of the read and is filled in from the germline J gene. The J gene is TRBJ2-3, the V gene TRBV13-1; TRBD1 is a possible D gene (5 bases). V was trimmed by 0 bases and J by 1 base, leaving 12 bases between them. The V gene's germline CDR1 is NSHNY and CDR2 SYGAGN. This CDR3 has 16 amino acids. This CDR3 is CASSDEGRVGAETLYF. Partial CDR3 DNA: TGTGCCAGCAGTGATGAGGGCAGGGTTGGTGCAGAA.

Only a few counts were recorded for this clone. Germline and genes: mouse. The CDR3 goes on 3 residues after the read ends, and that part is filled in from the germline J gene. This sequence joins TRBV19 and TRBJ1-6; 8 nucleotides agree with TRBD1. TRBJ1-6 is placed among ORFs of uncertain function. CDR1 is FNHDT and CDR2 is SITEND in the germline V gene (reference sequence). This CDR3 comprises 14 residues. Trimming cost V 6 bases and J 3 bases; bases outside gene matches: 2. CDR3 DNA, as far as it was read: TGTGCCAGCACAACAGGGGGCTATAATTCGCCC. Translation: CASTTGGYNSP. The whole CDR3 sequence reads CASTTGGYNSPLYF.

This clone was found a few times. The germline and genes are mouse ones. The read falls 4 residues short of the CDR3 end, and the missing part is taken from the germline J gene. The gene calls are TRBV19 and TRBJ1-1; no definite D call. The germline CDR1 and CDR2 sequences are FNHDT and SITEND (reference sequence). CDR3 length: 11 residues. V shed 6 bases and J shed 0 bases, with 3 bases lying between them. CDR3 bases read: TGTGCCAGCATACAGAACACA. This codes for CASIQNT. The full CDR3 protein reads CASIQNTEVFF.

Worth noting for this clone: The gene symbols are mouse symbols. Sequencing ends 4 residues short of the CDR3 end; the germline J gene provides the rest. V and J are TRBV31 and TRBJ1-2, with D unresolved. Germline V CDR1 and CDR2: GKSSPN, SITVG. V was pared by 2 bases and J by 1 base, with 11 bases between. The CDR3 spans 14 residues. CDR3 loop: CAWSFPPKNSDYTF. CDR3 bases read: TGTGCCTGGAGTTTTCCCCCCAAAAACTCC.

As for this clone: These gene names are mouse names. The read halts 4 residues ahead of the CDR3 end, with the missing end drawn from the germline J gene. The sample carries other DNA sequences with the same CDR3. V is TRBV1 and J is TRBJ2-3; 7 bases fit TRBD1. The V and J ends lost 5 bases and 0 bases, in that order; junction bases with no gene match: 5. CDR3 size: 15 residues. Germline V CDR1 and CDR2: NSQYPW, LRSPGD (reference sequence). The CDR3 protein is CTCSPTGASAETLYF. The sequenced part of the CDR3 DNA is TGCACCTGCAGTCCTACAGGGGCGAGTGCAGAA.

This clone was detected only a few times. Germline and genes here are mouse. The read gets to within 4 residues of the CDR3 end, and the germline J gene fills in the rest. The V call is TRBV13-1, the J call TRBJ1-1; TRBD1 might be the D (5 bases). This CDR3 spans 14 amino acids. Germline V lookup: CDR1 NSHNY, CDR2 SYGAGN. Between the trimmed V and J ends, which lost 1 base and 1 base, there was a span of 8 bases. CDR3: CASSDPRENTEVFF. The CDR3 bases that were read are TGTGCCAGCAGTGATCCCAGGGAAAACACA.

This clone came up a few times. Here the gene names and germline are mouse. The CDR3 goes on 4 residues after the read ends, and that part is filled in from the germline J gene. V usage is TRBV31 and J usage is TRBJ2-4; 10 bases are shared with TRBD2. Germline V gives CDR1 GKSSPN, CDR2 SITVG. This CDR3 is built from 15 residues. V was pared by 4 bases and J by 0 bases, with 4 bases of the junction left unmatched. The DNA read from the CDR3 is TGTGCCTGGATGGGACTGGGGACTAGTCAAAAC. Translated, it gives CAWMGLGTSQN. The CDR3, in full, reads CAWMGLGTSQNTLYF.

This clone occurred a few times. Any gene name here is a mouse gene name. The read terminates 4 residues before the CDR3 end, so the remaining end is supplied by the germline J gene. V gene TRBV13-2 combines with J gene TRBJ2-1; weak D call: TRBD2 (6 bases). The V and J ends lost 3 bases and 2 bases respectively, with 12 bases between them. Germline CDR1 NNHNN, CDR2 SYGAGS (reference sequence). CDR3 length: 15 amino acids. The covered CDR3 bases are TGTGCCAGCGGTGTCACCGGGACTTACTATGCT. It encodes CASGVTGTYYA. The entire CDR3 is CASGVTGTYYAEQFF.

This clone was found a few times. Gene names are mouse gene names. Read data end 4 residues before the CDR3 end; the end is taken from the germline J gene. The chain is built from TRBV13-3 and TRBJ2-5, with D uncertain. V shed 0 bases and J shed 2 bases, with 4 bases lying between them. CDR1 and CDR2 (germline): NNHDY, SYVADS. The length of the CDR3 is 13 residues. The CDR3 DNA, read in part, is TGTGCCAGCAGTGATGACAGCCAAGAC. Amino acids: CASSDDSQD. The full CDR3 reads CASSDDSQDTQYF. The full variable domain, completed using reference TRBV13-3 and TRBJ2-5, is EAAVTQSPRSKVAVTGGKVTLSCHQTNNHDYMYWYRQDTGHGLRLIHYSYVADSTEKGDIPDGYKASRPSQENFSLILELASLSQTAVYFCASSDDSQDTQYFGPGTRLLVL.